The entry below gives a single TCR beta chain sequence along with its context. Its matching antigen is unknown. The donors were all Caucasian adults (living in Nashville, Tennessee). Unsorted material relied on approximately 100 million PBMCs as the source of genomic DNA. Original handling: In the immunoSEQ data, sequences were junction-only and lacked quality scores, so filtering differed. The table came from immunoSEQ multiplex PCR; TCRdb's copy has only in-frame clones and leaves some out. The DNA was the basis for D and trimming; V, J and clone size are from that table. The sample yields approximately 480,000 clones, 75% to 80% seen once. The data are from a study of shared clonotypes between healthy human individuals. General observations from the study: A small donor pool kept down the genetic and exposure-history diversity that was represented.

This CDR3 is 12 amino acids long. The germline V gene has CDR1 MNHEY and CDR2 SMNVEV (reference sequence). Trimming cost V 6 bases and J 4 bases, with 8 bases left between them. The TCR sequence derives from a woman in her forties in good health. Some clones in this sample may be carry-over from other donors' samples. The source material was PBMCs. The chain combines TRBV27 with TRBJ2-3; D could derive from TRBD1 or TRBD2 (5 bases each). CDR3 nucleotide sequence: TGTGCCAGCAGCTGGGGGTCAGATACGCAGTATTTT. Amino acids: CASSWGSDTQYF.